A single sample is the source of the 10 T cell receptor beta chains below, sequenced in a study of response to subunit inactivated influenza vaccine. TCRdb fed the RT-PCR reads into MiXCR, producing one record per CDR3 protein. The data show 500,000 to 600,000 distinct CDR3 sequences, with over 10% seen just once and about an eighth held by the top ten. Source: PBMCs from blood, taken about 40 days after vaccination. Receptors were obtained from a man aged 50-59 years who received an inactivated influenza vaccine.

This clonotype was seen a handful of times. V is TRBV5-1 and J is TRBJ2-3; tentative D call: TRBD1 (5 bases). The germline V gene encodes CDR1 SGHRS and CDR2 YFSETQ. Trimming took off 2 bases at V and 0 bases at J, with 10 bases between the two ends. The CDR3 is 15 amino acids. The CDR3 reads CASSFMTVSTDTQYF. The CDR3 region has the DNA TGCGCCAGCAGCTTTATGACAGTCAGCACAGATACGCAGTATTTT.

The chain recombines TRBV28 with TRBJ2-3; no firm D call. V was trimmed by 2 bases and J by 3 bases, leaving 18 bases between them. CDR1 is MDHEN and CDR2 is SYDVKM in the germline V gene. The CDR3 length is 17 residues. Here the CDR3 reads CASSLMRHLDGTDTQYF. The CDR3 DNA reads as TGTGCCAGCAGTTTAATGCGCCACCTTGATGGGACAGATACGCAGTATTTT.

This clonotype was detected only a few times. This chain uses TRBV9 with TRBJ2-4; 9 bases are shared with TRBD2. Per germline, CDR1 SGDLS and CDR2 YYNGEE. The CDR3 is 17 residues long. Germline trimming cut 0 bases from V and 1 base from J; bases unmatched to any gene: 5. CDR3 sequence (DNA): TGTGCCAGCAGCGTAGGTGTAGCGGGGGTTGCCAAAAACATTCAGTACTTC. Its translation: CASSVGVAGVAKNIQYF.

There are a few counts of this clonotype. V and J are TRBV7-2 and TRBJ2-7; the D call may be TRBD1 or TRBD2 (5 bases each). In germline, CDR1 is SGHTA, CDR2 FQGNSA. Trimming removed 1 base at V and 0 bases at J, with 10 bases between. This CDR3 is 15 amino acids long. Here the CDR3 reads CASSLEGTNSYEQYF. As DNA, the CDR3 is TGTGCCAGCAGCTTAGAAGGGACGAACTCCTACGAGCAGTACTTC.

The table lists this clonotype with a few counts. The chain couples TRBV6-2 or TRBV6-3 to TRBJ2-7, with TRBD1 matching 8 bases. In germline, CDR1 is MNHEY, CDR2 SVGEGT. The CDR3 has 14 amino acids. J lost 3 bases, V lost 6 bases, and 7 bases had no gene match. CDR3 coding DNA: TGTGCCAGCAGACCTCGGACAGGGAACTACGAGCAGTACTTC. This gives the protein CASRPRTGNYEQYF.

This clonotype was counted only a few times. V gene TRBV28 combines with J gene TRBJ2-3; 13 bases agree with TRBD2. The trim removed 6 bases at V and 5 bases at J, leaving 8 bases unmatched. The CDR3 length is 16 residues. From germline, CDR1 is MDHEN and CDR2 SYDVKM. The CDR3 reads CASSSGTSGARDTQYF. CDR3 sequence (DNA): TGTGCCAGCAGCTCCGGGACTAGCGGGGCCCGAGATACGCAGTATTTT.

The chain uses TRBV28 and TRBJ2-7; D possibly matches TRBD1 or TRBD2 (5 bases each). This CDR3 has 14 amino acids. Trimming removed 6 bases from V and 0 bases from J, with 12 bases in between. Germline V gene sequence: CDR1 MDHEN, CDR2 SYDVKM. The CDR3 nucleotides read TGTGCCAGCAGGCATGGGACGGTCTCCTACGAGCAGTACTTC. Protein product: CASRHGTVSYEQYF.

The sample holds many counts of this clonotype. CDR3 in DNA: TGTGCCAGCAGTTTAGTCGGGGGGGCGTCGGATACGCAGTATTTT. As protein: CASSLVGGASDTQYF. The chain recombines TRBV12-3 or TRBV12-4 with TRBJ2-3; 8 nucleotides agree with TRBD2. The J segment lost 6 bases and the V segment lost 1 base, leaving 6 bases of the junction unmatched. This CDR3 spans 15 amino acids.

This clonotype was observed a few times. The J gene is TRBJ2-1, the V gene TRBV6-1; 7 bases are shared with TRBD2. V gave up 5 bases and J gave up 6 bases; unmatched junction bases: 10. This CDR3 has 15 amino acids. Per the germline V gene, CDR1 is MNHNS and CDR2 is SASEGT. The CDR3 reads CASSPGSGTGNEQFF. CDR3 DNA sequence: TGTGCCAGCAGTCCCGGGAGCGGGACTGGCAATGAGCAGTTCTTC.

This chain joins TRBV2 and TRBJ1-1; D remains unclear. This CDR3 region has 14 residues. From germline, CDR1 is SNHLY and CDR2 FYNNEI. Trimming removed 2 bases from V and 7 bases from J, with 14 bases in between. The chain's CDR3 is CASSESARSDEAFF. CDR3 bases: TGTGCCAGCAGTGAAAGTGCCCGTAGTGATGAAGCTTTCTTT. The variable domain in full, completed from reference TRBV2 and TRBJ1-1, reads EPEVTQTPSHQVTQMGQEVILRCVPISNHLYFYWYRQILGQKVEFLVSFYNNEISEKSEIFDDQFSVERPDGSNFTLKIRSTKLEDSAMYFCASSESARSDEAFFGQGTRLTVV.